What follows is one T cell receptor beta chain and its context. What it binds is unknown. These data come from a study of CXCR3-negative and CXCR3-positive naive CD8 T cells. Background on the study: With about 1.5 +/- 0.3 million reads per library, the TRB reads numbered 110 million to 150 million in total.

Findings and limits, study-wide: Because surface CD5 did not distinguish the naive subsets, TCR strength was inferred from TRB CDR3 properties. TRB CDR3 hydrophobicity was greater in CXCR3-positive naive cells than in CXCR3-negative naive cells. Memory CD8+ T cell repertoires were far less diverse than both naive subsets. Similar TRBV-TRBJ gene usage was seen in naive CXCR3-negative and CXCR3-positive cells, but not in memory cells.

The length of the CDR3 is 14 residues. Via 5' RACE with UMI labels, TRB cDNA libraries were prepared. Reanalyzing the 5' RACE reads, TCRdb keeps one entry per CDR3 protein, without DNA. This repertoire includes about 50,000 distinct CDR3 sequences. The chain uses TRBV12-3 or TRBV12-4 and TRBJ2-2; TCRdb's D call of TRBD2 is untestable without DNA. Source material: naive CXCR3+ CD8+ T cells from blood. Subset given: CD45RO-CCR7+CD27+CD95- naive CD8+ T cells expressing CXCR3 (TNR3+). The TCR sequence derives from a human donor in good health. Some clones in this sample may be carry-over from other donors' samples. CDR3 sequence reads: CATRTPGPRGELFF.